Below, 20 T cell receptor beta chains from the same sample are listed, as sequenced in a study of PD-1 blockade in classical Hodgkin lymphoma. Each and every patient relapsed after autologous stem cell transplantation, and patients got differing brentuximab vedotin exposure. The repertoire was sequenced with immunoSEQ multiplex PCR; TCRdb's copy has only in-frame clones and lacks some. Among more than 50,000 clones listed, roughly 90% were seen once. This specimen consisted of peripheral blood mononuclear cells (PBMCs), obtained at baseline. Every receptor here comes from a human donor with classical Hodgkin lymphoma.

The CDR3 region is CASSIHVPGELFF. CDR3 bases: TGTGCCAGTAGTATCCACGTACCCGGGGAGCTGTTTTTT. This chain connects TRBV19 to TRBJ2-2; no reliable D call. Looked up from germline, CDR1 is LNHDA and CDR2 is SQIVND (reference sequence). Trimming left V 3 bases short and J 6 bases short, with 8 bases between. This CDR3 has 13 amino acids.

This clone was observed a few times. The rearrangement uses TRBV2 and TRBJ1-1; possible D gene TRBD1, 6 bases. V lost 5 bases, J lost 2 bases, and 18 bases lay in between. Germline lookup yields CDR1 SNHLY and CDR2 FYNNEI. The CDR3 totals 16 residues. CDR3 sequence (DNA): TGTGCCAGCAGTCCGGGACACGGAGAACAAAACACTGAAGCTTTCTTT. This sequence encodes CASSPGHGEQNTEAFF.

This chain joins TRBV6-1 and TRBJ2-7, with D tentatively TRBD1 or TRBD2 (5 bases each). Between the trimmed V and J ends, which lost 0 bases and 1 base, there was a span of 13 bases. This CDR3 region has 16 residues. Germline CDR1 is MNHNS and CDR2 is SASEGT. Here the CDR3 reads CASSEARVRGSYEQYF. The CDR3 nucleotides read TGTGCCAGCAGTGAAGCGAGGGTAAGGGGATCCTACGAGCAGTACTTC.

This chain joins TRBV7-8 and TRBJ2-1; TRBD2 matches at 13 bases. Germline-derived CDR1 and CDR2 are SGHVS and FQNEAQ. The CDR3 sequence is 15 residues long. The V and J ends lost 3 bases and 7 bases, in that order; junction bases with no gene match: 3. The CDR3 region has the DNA TGTGCCAGCAGCTTGGGACTAGCGGGATGGAATGAGCAGTTCTTC. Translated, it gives CASSLGLAGWNEQFF. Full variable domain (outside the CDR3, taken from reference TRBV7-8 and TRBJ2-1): GAGVSQSPRYKVAKRGQDVALRCDPISGHVSLFWYQQALGQGPEFLTYFQNEAQLDKSGLPSDRFFAERPEGSVSTLKIQRTQQEDSAVYLCASSLGLAGWNEQFFGPGTRLTVL.

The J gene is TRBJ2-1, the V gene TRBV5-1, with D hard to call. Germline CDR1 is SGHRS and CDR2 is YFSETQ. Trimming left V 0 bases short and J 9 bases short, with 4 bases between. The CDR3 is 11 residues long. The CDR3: CASSLGPEQFF. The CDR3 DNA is TGCGCCAGCAGCTTGGGTCCTGAGCAGTTCTTC.

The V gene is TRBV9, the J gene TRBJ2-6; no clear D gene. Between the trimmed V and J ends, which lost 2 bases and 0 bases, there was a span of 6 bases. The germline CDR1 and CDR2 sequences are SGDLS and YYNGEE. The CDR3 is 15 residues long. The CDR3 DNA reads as TGTGCCAGCAGCGTCCACAGCTCTGGGGCCAACGTCCTGACTTTC. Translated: CASSVHSSGANVLTF.

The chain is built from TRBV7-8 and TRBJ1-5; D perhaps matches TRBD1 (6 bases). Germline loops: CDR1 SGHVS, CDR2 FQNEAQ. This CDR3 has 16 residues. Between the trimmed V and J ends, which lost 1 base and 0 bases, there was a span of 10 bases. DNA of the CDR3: TGTGCCAGCAGCTTAGACGGCAGGGGTAGCAATCAGCCCCAGCATTTT. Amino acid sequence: CASSLDGRGSNQPQHF.

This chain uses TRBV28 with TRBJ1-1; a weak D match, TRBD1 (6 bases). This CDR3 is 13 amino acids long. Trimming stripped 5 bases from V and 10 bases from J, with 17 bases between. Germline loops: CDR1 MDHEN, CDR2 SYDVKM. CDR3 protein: CASSQTTGRRAFF. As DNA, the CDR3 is TGTGCCAGCAGTCAAACTACAGGGAGGAGAGCTTTCTTT.

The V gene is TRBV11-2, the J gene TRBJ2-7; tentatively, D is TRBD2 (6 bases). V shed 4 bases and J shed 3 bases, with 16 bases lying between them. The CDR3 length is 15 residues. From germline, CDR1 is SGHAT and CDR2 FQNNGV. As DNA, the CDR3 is TGTGCCAGCAGCTACCGGGACTCACGAATCTACGAGCAGTACTTC. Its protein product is CASSYRDSRIYEQYF.

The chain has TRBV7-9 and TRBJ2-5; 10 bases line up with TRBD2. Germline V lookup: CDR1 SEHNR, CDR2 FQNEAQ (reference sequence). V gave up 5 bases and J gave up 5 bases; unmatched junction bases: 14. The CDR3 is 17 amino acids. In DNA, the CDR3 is TGTGCCAGCAGCCCTGGGTCTCTAGCGGGGGCCGGGGAGACCCAGTACTTC. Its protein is CASSPGSLAGAGETQYF.

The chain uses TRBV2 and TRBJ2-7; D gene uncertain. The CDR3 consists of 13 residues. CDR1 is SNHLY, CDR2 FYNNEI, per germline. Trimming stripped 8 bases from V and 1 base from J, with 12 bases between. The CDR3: CASQWQLSYEQYF. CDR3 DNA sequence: TGTGCCAGCCAATGGCAGCTGTCCTACGAGCAGTACTTC.

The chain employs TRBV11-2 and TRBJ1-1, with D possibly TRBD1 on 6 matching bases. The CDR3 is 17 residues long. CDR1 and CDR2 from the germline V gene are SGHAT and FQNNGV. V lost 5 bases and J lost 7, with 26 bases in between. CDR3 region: CASSANRAALSAVEAFF. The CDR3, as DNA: TGTGCCAGCAGCGCAAACAGGGCTGCCCTCTCAGCTGTTGAAGCTTTCTTT. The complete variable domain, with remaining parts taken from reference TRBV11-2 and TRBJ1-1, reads EAGVAQSPRYKIIEKRQSVAFWCNPISGHATLYWYQQILGQGPKLLIQFQNNGVVDDSQLPKDRFSAERLKGVDSTLKIQPAKLEDSAVYLCASSANRAALSAVEAFFGQGTRLTVV.

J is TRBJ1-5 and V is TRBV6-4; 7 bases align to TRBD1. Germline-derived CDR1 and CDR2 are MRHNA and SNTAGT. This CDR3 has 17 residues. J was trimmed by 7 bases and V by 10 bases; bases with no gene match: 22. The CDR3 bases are TGTGCCACCCCAGGTAAATTAACAGGGGAAGTTTACCAGCCCCAGCATTTT. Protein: CATPGKLTGEVYQPQHF.

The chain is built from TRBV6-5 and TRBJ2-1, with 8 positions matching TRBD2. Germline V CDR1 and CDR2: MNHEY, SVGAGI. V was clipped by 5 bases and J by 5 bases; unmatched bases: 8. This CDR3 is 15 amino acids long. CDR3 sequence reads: CASSPLAGGNNEQFF. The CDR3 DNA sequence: TGTGCCAGCAGTCCGCTGGCGGGGGGCAACAATGAGCAGTTCTTC.

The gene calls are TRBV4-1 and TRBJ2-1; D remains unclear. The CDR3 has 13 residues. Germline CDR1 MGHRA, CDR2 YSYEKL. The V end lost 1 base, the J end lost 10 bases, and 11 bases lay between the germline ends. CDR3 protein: CASSQVIWREQFF. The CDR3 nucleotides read TGCGCCAGCAGCCAAGTCATATGGCGGGAGCAGTTCTTC.

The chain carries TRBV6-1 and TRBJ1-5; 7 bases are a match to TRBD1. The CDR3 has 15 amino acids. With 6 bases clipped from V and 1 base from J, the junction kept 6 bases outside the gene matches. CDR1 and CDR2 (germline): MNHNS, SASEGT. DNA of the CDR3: TGTGCCAGCAGCTGGGGACAGACCAGCAATCAGCCCCAGCATTTT. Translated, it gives CASSWGQTSNQPQHF.

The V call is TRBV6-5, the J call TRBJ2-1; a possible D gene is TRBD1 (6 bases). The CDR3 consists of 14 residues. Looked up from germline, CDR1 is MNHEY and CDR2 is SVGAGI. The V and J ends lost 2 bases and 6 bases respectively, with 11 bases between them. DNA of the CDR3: TGTGCCAGCAGTTACGGGGGCGCCTCCAATGAGCAGTTCTTC. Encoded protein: CASSYGGASNEQFF.

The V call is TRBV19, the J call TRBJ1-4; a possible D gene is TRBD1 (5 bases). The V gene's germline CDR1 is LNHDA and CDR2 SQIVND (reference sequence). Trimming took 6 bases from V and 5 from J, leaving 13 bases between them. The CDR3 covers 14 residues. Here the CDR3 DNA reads TGTGCCAGTAGGTGGGGCGGCCGAAATGAAAAACTGTTTTTT. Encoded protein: CASRWGGRNEKLFF.

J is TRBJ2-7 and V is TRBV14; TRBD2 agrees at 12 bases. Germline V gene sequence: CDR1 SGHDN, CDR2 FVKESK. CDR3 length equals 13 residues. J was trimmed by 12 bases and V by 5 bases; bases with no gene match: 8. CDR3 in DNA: TGTGCCAGCAGCGACCGACTAGCGGGAGAGTTGTACTTC. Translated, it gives CASSDRLAGELYF. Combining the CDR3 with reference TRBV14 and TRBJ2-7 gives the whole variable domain EAGVTQFPSHSVIEKGQTVTLRCDPISGHDNLYWYRRVMGKEIKFLLHFVKESKQDESGMPNNRFLAERTGGTYSTLKVQPAELEDSGVYFCASSDRLAGELYFGPGTRLTVT.

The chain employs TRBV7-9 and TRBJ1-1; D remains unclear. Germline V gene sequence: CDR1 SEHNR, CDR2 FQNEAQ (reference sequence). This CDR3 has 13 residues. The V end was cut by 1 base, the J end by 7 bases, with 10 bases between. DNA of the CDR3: TGTGCCAGCAGCTTAGTCGGCAGCGTTGAAGCTTTCTTT. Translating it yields CASSLVGSVEAFF.